The 4 T cell receptor beta chains in this list originate from one sample, sequenced in a study of blood T cell repertoires in COVID-19. Sequenced by immunoSEQ multiplex PCR; TCRdb stores in-frame clones only, minus some. The sample holds some 73,000 clones, more than 65% seen once. The sample taken for sequencing was peripheral blood. These receptors originate from a human donor in a cohort sampled during active COVID-19.

This chain uses TRBV6-6 with TRBJ1-6, with 11 bases lining up with TRBD1. The length of the CDR3 is 19 residues. The V gene's germline CDR1 is MNHNY and CDR2 SVGAGI (reference sequence). Trimming cost V 5 bases and J 9 bases; bases outside gene matches: 18. The CDR3 bases are TGTGCCAGCAGTCTACACCGGGACAGGGGGGCCCGTATGGGTTCACCCCTCCACTTT. This sequence encodes CASSLHRDRGARMGSPLHF.

In its sample, this clone was seen a few times. The chain recombines TRBV6-2 or TRBV6-3 with TRBJ2-7, with D perhaps TRBD2 (5 bases). The CDR3 runs 14 residues. The ends were cut back, 5 bases at V and 7 bases at J, with 18 bases in the middle. Germline assignment: CDR1 MNHEY and CDR2 SVGEGT. For the CDR3, the DNA is TGTGCCAGCAGTGGCTTCGGGGTGGTGAGGGAGCAGTACTTC. It yields the protein CASSGFGVVREQYF.

The chain combines TRBV12-3 or TRBV12-4 with TRBJ1-4; D call uncertain. Trimming pared 4 bases from V and 4 bases from J, leaving 4 bases between. This CDR3 is built from 12 residues. DNA for the CDR3: TGTGCCAGCAGTTATCTTAATGAAAAACTGTTTTTT. This sequence encodes CASSYLNEKLFF.

The chain joins TRBV19 to TRBJ2-7; a possible D gene is TRBD1 (6 bases). The CDR3 spans 14 residues. Deletions cut 10 bases from V and 0 bases from J, with 16 bases between. Germline V gene data show CDR1 as LNHDA and CDR2 as SQIVND (reference sequence). The CDR3 nucleotides read TGTGCCACCACACCCACAGGGAGCTCCTACGAGCAGTACTTC. It is translated as CATTPTGSSYEQYF.